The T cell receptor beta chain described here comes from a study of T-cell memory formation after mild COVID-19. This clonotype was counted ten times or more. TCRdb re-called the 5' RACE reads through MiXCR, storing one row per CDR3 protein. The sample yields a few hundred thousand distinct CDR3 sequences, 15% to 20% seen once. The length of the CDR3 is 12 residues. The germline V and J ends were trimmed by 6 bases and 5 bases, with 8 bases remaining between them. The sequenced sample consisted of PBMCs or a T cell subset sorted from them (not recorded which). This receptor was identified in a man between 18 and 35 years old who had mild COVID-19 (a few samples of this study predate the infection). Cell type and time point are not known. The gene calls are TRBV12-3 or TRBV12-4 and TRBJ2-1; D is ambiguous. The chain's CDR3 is CASSLAHNEQFF. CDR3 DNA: TGTGCCAGCAGCCTCGCCCACAATGAGCAGTTCTTC.